This TCR beta chain was identified during a study of blood T cell repertoires in COVID-19. Participants came from under 30 US areas, aged about 18 to 89 years. Some clones are missing from TCRdb's copy, which holds only in-frame ones; the method was immunoSEQ multiplex PCR. There are about 210,000 clones in the sample; 70% to 90% occur only once, and about 4% lies in the top ten. The CDR3 covers 11 residues. With 0 bases removed from V and 10 bases from J, the gap between germline ends came to 4 bases. Germline-derived CDR1 and CDR2 are MNHNS and SASEGT. Sequences were obtained from PBMCs or T cells enriched from blood (not recorded which). The V gene is TRBV6-1, the J gene TRBJ2-1; no reliable D call. This sequence was found in a man aged 25 to 40 with acute COVID-19. The CDR3 here is CASSEAGEQFF. Written as DNA, the CDR3 is TGTGCCAGCAGTGAAGCCGGGGAGCAGTTCTTC.